Shown below are 9 T cell receptor beta chains from a single sample sequenced in a study of cytomegalovirus exposure and HLA in healthy donors. In the PCR, 60 Vbeta and 13 Jbeta primers were used. Assay: immunoSEQ multiplex PCR; the TCRdb copy retains only in-frame clones and omits some. The sample has under 200,000 clones, approximately 80% seen once. Sequences were obtained from PBMCs. The receptor set was obtained from a man aged 50-60 years in good health and CMV-seropositive.

This chain uses TRBV9 with TRBJ1-3, with D maybe TRBD1 (5 bases). Trimming removed 10 bases from V and 4 bases from J, with 9 bases in between. Per the germline V gene, CDR1 is SGDLS and CDR2 is YYNGEE. The CDR3 is 11 amino acids. CDR3 nucleotides: TGTGCCTCTCAGGGAGGAAACACCATATATTTT. Protein sequence: CASQGGNTIYF.

CDR3 sequence: CASSLEGEKREIGTGELFF. CDR3 sequence (DNA): TGTGCCAGCAGCTTGGAAGGAGAAAAGCGGGAGATCGGCACCGGGGAGCTGTTTTTT. This chain connects TRBV5-5 to TRBJ2-2; 8 bases match TRBD2. The V segment lost 0 bases and the J segment 4 bases; nucleotides outside the gene matches: 14. The length of the CDR3 is 19 residues. Per the germline V gene, CDR1 is SGHKS and CDR2 is YYEKEE (reference sequence).

The rearrangement uses TRBV7-9 and TRBJ1-2; 10 bases fit TRBD1. This CDR3 comprises 15 residues. Looked up from germline, CDR1 is SEHNR and CDR2 is FQNEAQ (reference sequence). V lost 5 bases, J lost 1 base, and 4 bases stayed unmatched. The CDR3 bases are TGTGCCAGCAGCCCCGGGACAGGGGATAACTATGGCTACACCTTC. Amino acids: CASSPGTGDNYGYTF.

The CDR3 nucleotides read TGCGCCAGCAGCCCCACAGGGTCTGGAAACACCATATATTTT. Translating gives CASSPTGSGNTIYF. This chain uses TRBV5-1 with TRBJ1-3, with TRBD1 as a possible D gene (6 bases). The CDR3 covers 14 residues. V gave up 4 bases and J gave up 1 base, with 9 bases separating them. Germline V lookup: CDR1 SGHRS, CDR2 YFSETQ.

The CDR3 nucleotides read TGTGCCAGCAGTGTTGCTCCCGACTCCCATCAGCCCCAGCATTTT. Translated, it gives CASSVAPDSHQPQHF. This sequence joins TRBV2 and TRBJ1-5, with D unresolved. Germline CDR1 SNHLY, CDR2 FYNNEI. V lost 4 bases, J lost 5 bases, and 15 bases lay in between. CDR3 length: 15 residues.

This rearrangement joins TRBV21-1 to TRBJ2-1; the D call in the table, TRBD2, was not verified against the DNA. TRBV21-1 is recorded as a pseudogene. This CDR3 region has 15 residues. CDR3 bases: TGTGCCAGCAGCAAAGGGACTACCCCCTACAATGAGCAGTTCTTC. Translated: CASSKGTTPYNEQFF.

The rearrangement uses TRBV11-2 and TRBJ1-2; 7 bases align to TRBD1. The V gene end was trimmed by 5 bases and the J gene end by 8 bases; junction bases not matched to a gene: 14. Germline-derived CDR1 and CDR2 are SGHAT and FQNNGV. The CDR3 runs to 15 residues. The CDR3 reads CASSPTDREGYGYTF. CDR3 bases: TGTGCCAGCAGCCCCACTGACAGGGAAGGATACGGCTACACCTTC.

This chain joins TRBV7-9 and TRBJ1-2; 7 bases fit TRBD1. The V and J ends lost 5 bases and 8 bases, in that order; junction bases with no gene match: 5. CDR1 is SEHNR, CDR2 FQNEAQ, per germline (reference sequence). This CDR3 spans 12 amino acids. The CDR3 DNA is TGTGCCAGCAGCGACAGGGTTGAGGGCTACACCTTC. It yields the protein CASSDRVEGYTF.

V usage is TRBV6-5 and J usage is TRBJ2-2; maybe TRBD1 (5 bases). The CDR3 covers 15 residues. Germline V gene lookup returns CDR1 MNHEY and CDR2 SVGAGI. V gave up 6 bases and J gave up 6 bases, with 17 bases separating them. CDR3 DNA sequence: TGTGCCAGCAGAGAAACTTCAGGGCCGGCCGGGGAGCTGTTTTTT. Translation gives CASRETSGPAGELFF.